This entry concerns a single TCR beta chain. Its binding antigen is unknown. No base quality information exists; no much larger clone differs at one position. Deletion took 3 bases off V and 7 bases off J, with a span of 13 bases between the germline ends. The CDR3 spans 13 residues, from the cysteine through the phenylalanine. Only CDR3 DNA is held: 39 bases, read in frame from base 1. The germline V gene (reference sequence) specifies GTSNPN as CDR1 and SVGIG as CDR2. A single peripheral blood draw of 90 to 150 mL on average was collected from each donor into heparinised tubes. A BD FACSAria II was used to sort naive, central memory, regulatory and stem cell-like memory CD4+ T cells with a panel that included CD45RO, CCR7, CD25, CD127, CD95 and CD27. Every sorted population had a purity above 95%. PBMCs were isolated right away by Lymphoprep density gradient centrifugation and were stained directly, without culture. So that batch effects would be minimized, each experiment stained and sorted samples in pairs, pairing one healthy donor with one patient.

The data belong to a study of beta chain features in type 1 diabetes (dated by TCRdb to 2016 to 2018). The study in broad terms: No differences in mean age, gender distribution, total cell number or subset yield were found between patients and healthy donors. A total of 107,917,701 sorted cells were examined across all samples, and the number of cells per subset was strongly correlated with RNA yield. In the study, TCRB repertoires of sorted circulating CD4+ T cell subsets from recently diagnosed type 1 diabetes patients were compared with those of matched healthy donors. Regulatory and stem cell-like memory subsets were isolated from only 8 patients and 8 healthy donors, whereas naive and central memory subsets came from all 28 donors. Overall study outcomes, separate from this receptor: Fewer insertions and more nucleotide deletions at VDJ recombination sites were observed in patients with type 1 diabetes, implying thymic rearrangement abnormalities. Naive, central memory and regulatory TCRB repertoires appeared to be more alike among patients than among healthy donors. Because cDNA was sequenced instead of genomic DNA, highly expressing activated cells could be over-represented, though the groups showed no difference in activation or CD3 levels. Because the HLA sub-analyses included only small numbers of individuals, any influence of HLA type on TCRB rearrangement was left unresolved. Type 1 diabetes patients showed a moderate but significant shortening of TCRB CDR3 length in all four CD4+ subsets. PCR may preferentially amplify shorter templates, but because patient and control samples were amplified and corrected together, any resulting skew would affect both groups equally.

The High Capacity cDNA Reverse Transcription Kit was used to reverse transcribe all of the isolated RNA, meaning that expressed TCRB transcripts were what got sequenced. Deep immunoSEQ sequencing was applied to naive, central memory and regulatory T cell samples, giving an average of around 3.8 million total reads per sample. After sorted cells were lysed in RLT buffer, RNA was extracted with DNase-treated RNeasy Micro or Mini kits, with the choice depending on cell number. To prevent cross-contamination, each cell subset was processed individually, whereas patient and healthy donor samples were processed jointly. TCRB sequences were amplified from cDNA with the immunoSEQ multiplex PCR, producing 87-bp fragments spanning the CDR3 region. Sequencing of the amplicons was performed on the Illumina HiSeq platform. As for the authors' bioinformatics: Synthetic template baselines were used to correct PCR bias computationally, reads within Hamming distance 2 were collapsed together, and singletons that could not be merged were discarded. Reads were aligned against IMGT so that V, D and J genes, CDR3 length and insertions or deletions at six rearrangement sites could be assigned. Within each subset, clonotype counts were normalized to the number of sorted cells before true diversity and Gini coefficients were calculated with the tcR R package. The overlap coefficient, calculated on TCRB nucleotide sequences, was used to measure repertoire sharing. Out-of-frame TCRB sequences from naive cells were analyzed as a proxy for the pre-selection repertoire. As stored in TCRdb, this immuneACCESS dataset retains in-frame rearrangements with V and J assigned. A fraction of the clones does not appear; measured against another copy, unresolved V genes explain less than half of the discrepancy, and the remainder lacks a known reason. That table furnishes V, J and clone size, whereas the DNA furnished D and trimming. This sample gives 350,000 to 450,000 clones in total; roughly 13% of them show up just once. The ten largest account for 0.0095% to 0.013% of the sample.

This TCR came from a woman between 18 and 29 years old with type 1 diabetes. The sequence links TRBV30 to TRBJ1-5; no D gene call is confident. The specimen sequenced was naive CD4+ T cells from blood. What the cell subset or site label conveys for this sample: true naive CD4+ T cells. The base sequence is TGTGCCTGGAGCGACGCCGGAGGGCAGCCCCAGCATTTT. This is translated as CAWSDAGGQPQHF.